This is a list of T cell receptor beta chains from one sample in a study of graft-versus-host responses after intestinal transplantation. Here immunoSEQ multiplex PCR was the method, and the copy in TCRdb shows in-frame clones only, minus some. The table records around 110,000 clones, just over 90% of them present only once. Their antigens remain unidentified. This sample comprised unstimulated CD4+ T cells sorted from spleen or lymph node cells, obtained before intestinal transplant. The receptor source for this set is a human donor who received an intestinal transplant. Both conserved end residues are part of each CDR3. The order of the fields is J gene, D gene, V gene, clone size, CDR3 DNA, CDR3 protein. D genes are given only for firm matches. Clone size is not always given. Where it is, it says once, few, many or a class for expanded clones.

TRBJ2-7	TRBD2	TRBV9	-	TGTGCCAGCAGCGTCACTAGCGGGAGCTACGAGCAGTACTTC	CASSVTSGSYEQYF
TRBJ1-2	-	TRBV7-2	-	TGTGCCAGCAGCTTAGACAGGTACTATGGCTACACCTTC	CASSLDRYYGYTF
TRBJ2-3	TRBD2	TRBV4-2	-	TGTGCCAGCAGCCAAGATAGTCGGCGAGCGGGAGGGAGCACAGATACGCAGTATTTT	CASSQDSRRAGGSTDTQYF
TRBJ1-5	TRBD1	TRBV10-3	-	TGTGCCATCAGTCCGGGACAGGGGGATTATAGCAATCAGCCCCAGCATTTT	CAISPGQGDYSNQPQHF
TRBJ1-2	TRBD1	TRBV6-1	once	TGTGCCAGCATATTAGAGACAGGGTATCACTATGGCTACACCTTC	CASILETGYHYGYTF
TRBJ1-2	-	TRBV28	-	TGTGCCAGCCAGACAGCGACAAACTATGGCTACACCTTC	CASQTATNYGYTF
TRBJ2-7	-	TRBV28	-	TGTGCCAGCAGTTTAGAGCTAACCTACGAGCAGTACTTC	CASSLELTYEQYF
TRBJ2-3	TRBD2	TRBV28	-	TGTGCCAGCAGTTCAGCGGGAGGGCCATCAGATACGCAGTATTTT	CASSSAGGPSDTQYF
TRBJ1-2	TRBD1	TRBV7-2	-	TGTGCCAGCAGCTCACGGACAGGGGGCGTCTATGGCTACACCTTC	CASSSRTGGVYGYTF
TRBJ1-1	-	TRBV6-5	-	TGTGCCACGGGGGATGCCAACCTTCCGGGCACTGAAGCTTTCTTT	CATGDANLPGTEAFF
TRBJ2-3	TRBD2	TRBV25-1	once	TGTGCCAGCAGTGAAGGCCTAGCGGGAGGGGATACGCAGTATTTT	CASSEGLAGGDTQYF
TRBJ2-7	TRBD2	TRBV9	-	TGTGCCAGCAGCGTAGGAGCGGGAGCTTACGAGCAGTACTTC	CASSVGAGAYEQYF
TRBJ2-1	-	TRBV2	-	TGTGCCAGCAGCGGGTACGATGAGCAGTTCTTC	CASSGYDEQFF
TRBJ2-5	-	TRBV7-8	once	TGTGCCAGCAGCGTGGACCGGATCAAGGGGCAAGAGACCCAGTACTTC	CASSVDRIKGQETQYF
TRBJ1-5	-	TRBV6-5	-	TGTGCCAGCAGTTCTGACCCATGGGAGGTGCCCCAGCATTTT	CASSSDPWEVPQHF
TRBJ2-7	-	TRBV6-5	-	TGTGCCAGCAGTTATTTCCAGGGGATCGCAGTCTACGAGCAGTACTTC	CASSYFQGIAVYEQYF
TRBJ1-4	TRBD1	TRBV7-2	-	TGTGCCAGCTCAAGACAGGGGAATGAAAAACTGTTTTTT	CASSRQGNEKLFF
TRBJ2-1	TRBD1	TRBV11-2	-	TGTGCCAGCAGCAATAACAGGGGGGCTTACAATGAGCAGTTCTTC	CASSNNRGAYNEQFF
TRBJ2-1	TRBD2	TRBV6-5	-	TGTGCCAGCGGACGGACTAGCTATGAGCAGTTCTTC	CASGRTSYEQFF
TRBJ1-2	TRBD1	TRBV5-1	-	TGCGCCAGCAGCCTCGGGACAGGCTATGGCTACACCTTC	CASSLGTGYGYTF
TRBJ2-5	-	TRBV5-4	-	TGTGCCAGCAGCTTGGGGGGCGGCCAAGAGACCCAGTACTTC	CASSLGGGQETQYF
TRBJ2-5	-	TRBV19	-	TGTGCCAGTAGTCCGAGGCGATTGGAGACCCAGTACTTC	CASSPRRLETQYF
TRBJ2-1	-	TRBV30	once	TGTGCCTGGAGTTGGGCTCTCCAGGGCAATGAGCAGTTCTTC	CAWSWALQGNEQFF
TRBJ2-7	-	TRBV7-3	-	TGTGCCAGCAGCTTAAATGCGGCTAGTTTGCACGAGCAGTACTTC	CASSLNAASLHEQYF
TRBJ2-1	TRBD2	TRBV19	-	TGTGCCAGTAGTATGGCTGGCGGGGGGCTATACAGTGAGCAGTTCTTC	CASSMAGGGLYSEQFF
TRBJ2-7	-	TRBV7-8	few	TGTGCCAGCAGCTTAGAATCAGGGTACTCCTACGAGCAGTACTTC	CASSLESGYSYEQYF
TRBJ1-2	TRBD1	TRBV30	-	TGTGCCTGGAGTGTAGGACGACAGGGGAGGGCTGGCTACACCTTC	CAWSVGRQGRAGYTF
TRBJ1-3	-	TRBV18	-	TGTGCCAGCTCGCCCGCGACAGACACCATATATTTT	CASSPATDTIYF
TRBJ2-5	TRBD1	TRBV18	-	TGTGCCAGCTCACTCAGGGGGCAGGAGACCCAGTACTTC	CASSLRGQETQYF
TRBJ1-1	TRBD1	TRBV28	-	TGTGCCAGCAGTTCCGTAAGGGGGCTAGGGGCTTTCTTT	CASSSVRGLGAFF
TRBJ2-7	TRBD2	TRBV9	once	TGTGCCAGCAGCGTAGCTGTTGCTAGCGGGCCCTACGAGCAGTACTTC	CASSVAVASGPYEQYF
TRBJ2-7	TRBD1	TRBV5-4	-	TGTGCCAGCAGCTTGGACAGGGGCTACGAGCAGTACTTC	CASSLDRGYEQYF
TRBJ2-3	TRBD2	TRBV5-1	-	TGCGCCAGCAGCGGGGGACTAGCGGGGGGGCCAGATACGCAGTATTTT	CASSGGLAGGPDTQYF
TRBJ2-1	-	TRBV27	-	TGTGCCAGCAGTCCCCTGTGGGTAGCGGTCCCCTACAATGAGCAGTTCTTC	CASSPLWVAVPYNEQFF
TRBJ1-2	-	TRBV5-5	-	TGTGCCAGCAGCTTGGGTCGACGGGGGATCGACTATGGCTACACCTTC	CASSLGRRGIDYGYTF
TRBJ2-1	TRBD1	TRBV5-8	-	TGTGCCAGCAGCCGACAGGGGGCAACCTACAATGAGCAGTTCTTC	CASSRQGATYNEQFF
TRBJ1-4	-	TRBV5-1	-	TGCGCCAGCAGCTTACAGGGTGAAAAACTGTTTTTT	CASSLQGEKLFF
TRBJ2-7	-	TRBV5-1	-	TGCGCCAGCAGCCCCGGGACATCCCTCACCTACGAGCAGTACTTC	CASSPGTSLTYEQYF
TRBJ2-5	TRBD2	TRBV5-1	-	TGCGCCAGCAGCTTGGGACTAGCGGGGAGAGAGACCCAGTACTTC	CASSLGLAGRETQYF
TRBJ2-7	-	TRBV5-1	-	TGCGCCAGCAGCTCCTATACAGGGTCCTACGAGCAGTACTTC	CASSSYTGSYEQYF
TRBJ2-7	-	TRBV6-1	-	TGTGCCAGCAGTGAGGTCTTAGCCTACGAGCAGTACTTC	CASSEVLAYEQYF
TRBJ1-4	TRBD1	TRBV30	-	TGTGCCTCAAAGGGACAGGGGCACGAAAAACTGTTTTTT	CASKGQGHEKLFF
TRBJ1-2	-	TRBV20-1	-	TGCAGTGTAGGCAGGGCGAGCGGCTACACCTTC	CSVGRASGYTF
TRBJ1-4	TRBD1	TRBV5-1	few	TGCGCCAGCAGCTTGGGGGACAGACCAAATGAAAAACTGTTTTTT	CASSLGDRPNEKLFF
TRBJ1-2	-	TRBV5-1	-	TGCGCCAGCAGCTTGGTGGGCAGCTGGGGCTCGTCTTATGGCTACACCTTC	CASSLVGSWGSSYGYTF
TRBJ2-7	-	TRBV6-5	-	TGTGCCAGCAGTTATTATTCTGGCGGCTCCTACGAGCAGTACTTC	CASSYYSGGSYEQYF
TRBJ1-2	TRBD1	TRBV5-5	-	TGTGCCAGCAGCTTGGGAGGGACAGGATTTTTTAACTATGGCTACACCTTC	CASSLGGTGFFNYGYTF
TRBJ2-7	TRBD2	TRBV10-1	once	TGCGCCAGCCACGCATTAGCGGGGGGCCCGAGCTCCTACGAGCAGTACTTC	CASHALAGGPSSYEQYF